A single sample is the source of the 17 T cell receptor beta chains below, sequenced in a study of CD8+ T cells in alopecia areata. RNA was extracted and reverse transcribed into cDNA as the sequencing template. The method was immunoSEQ multiplex PCR; TCRdb's version includes in-frame clones alone and lacks a portion of them. The sample includes approximately 180,000 clones, roughly 60% of them seen just once. Treatment reported: oral pan-JAK inhibitor, 5-10 mg twice daily. Sequencing was performed on CD4+ T cells sorted from blood, taken at roughly week 58, from a patient treated with tofacitinib. Every receptor here comes from a human donor with alopecia areata.

The chain joins TRBV30 to TRBJ1-6; 8 bases match TRBD1. This CDR3 has 16 residues. CDR1 is GTSNPN, CDR2 SVGIG, per germline (reference sequence). Trimming took 6 bases from V and 7 from J; bases not matched to a gene: 14. CDR3 in DNA: TGTGCCTGTCCGGGACAGGCCTACAATCTCAATTCACCCCTCCACTTT. It yields the protein CACPGQAYNLNSPLHF. Complete variable domain (other parts from reference TRBV30 and TRBJ1-6): SQTIHQWPATLVQPVGSPLSLECTVEGTSNPNLYWYRQAAGRGLQLLFYSVGIGQISSEVPQNLSASRPQDRQFILSSKKLLLSDSGFYLCACPGQAYNLNSPLHFGNGTRLTVT.

The rearrangement uses TRBV30 and TRBJ1-4; D is undetermined. Germline CDR1 and CDR2: GTSNPN and SVGIG (reference sequence). V was shortened by 3 bases and J by 7 bases, with 9 bases between the two germline ends. This CDR3 is built from 12 residues. CDR3 DNA: TGTGCCTGGAGACGGGATTCTGAAAAACTGTTTTTT. Translating gives CAWRRDSEKLFF.

About this clone itself: This specimen includes other DNA sequences encoding the same CDR3. This chain joins TRBV30 and TRBJ2-5; D call uncertain. This CDR3 is built from 11 residues. Germline V gives CDR1 GTSNPN, CDR2 SVGIG (reference sequence). V was pared by 0 bases and J by 4 bases, with 3 bases between. CDR3 nucleotide sequence: TGTGCCTGGAGTGTTGGAGAGACCCAGTACTTC. Protein sequence: CAWSVGETQYF.

The chain couples TRBV7-2 to TRBJ2-6; D remains ambiguous. This CDR3 comprises 15 residues. CDR1 SGHTA and CDR2 FQGNSA come from the germline V gene. Trimming removed 0 bases from V and 0 bases from J, with 3 bases in between. The CDR3 DNA reads as TGTGCCAGCAGCTTAGCAGTCTCTGGGGCCAACGTCCTGACTTTC. Its translation: CASSLAVSGANVLTF.

This clone showed up just a few times. The chain employs TRBV19 and TRBJ2-3; D gene ambiguous. Germline assignment: CDR1 LNHDA and CDR2 SQIVND (reference sequence). This CDR3 comprises 12 residues. Trimming took off 4 bases at V and 8 bases at J, with 10 bases between the two ends. The CDR3 region has the DNA TGTGCCAGTAGTACCCAGCAAGGTACGCAGTATTTT. Translation: CASSTQQGTQYF.

The chain links TRBV6-5 to TRBJ1-6, with 9 positions matching TRBD1. CDR1 is MNHEY and CDR2 is SVGAGI in the germline V gene. V trimming: 6 bases; J trimming: 7 bases; junction bases outside the gene matches: 4. CDR3 length: 14 residues. Written as DNA, the CDR3 is TGTGCCAGCAGGGGGACAGGGATCAATTCACCCCTCCACTTT. Translated, it gives CASRGTGINSPLHF.

The chain couples TRBV7-2 to TRBJ2-7; D remains unclear. The V end lost 7 bases, the J end lost 3 bases, and 16 bases lay between the germline ends. This CDR3 is built from 14 residues. CDR1 SGHTA and CDR2 FQGNSA come from the germline V gene. The CDR3 sequence: CASNPSHPIYEQYF. The CDR3 DNA sequence: TGTGCCAGCAACCCTAGTCACCCAATCTACGAGCAGTACTTC.

The chain links TRBV27 to TRBJ1-2, with a tentative D call TRBD1 (5 bases). The CDR3 is 15 amino acids. Germline-derived CDR1 and CDR2 are MNHEY and SMNVEV (reference sequence). The ends were cut back, 8 bases at V and 2 bases at J, with 18 bases in the middle. CDR3 in DNA: TGTGCCAGCTGGGACGGGAGGGGAACCAACTATGGCTACACCTTC. Encoded protein: CASWDGRGTNYGYTF.

V and J are TRBV10-3 and TRBJ1-1; 8 nucleotides align to TRBD1. V lost 8 bases to trimming and J lost 6 bases; unmatched junction nucleotides: 5. This CDR3 spans 12 amino acids. The germline V gene encodes CDR1 ENHRY and CDR2 SYGVKD. The CDR3 reads CAIRGQGSEAFF. The CDR3 nucleotides read TGTGCCATCCGCGGACAGGGATCTGAAGCTTTCTTT.

The CDR3 sequence: CAWTRLAGDTDTQYF. The CDR3 DNA reads TGTGCCTGGACCAGACTAGCGGGAGACACAGATACGCAGTATTTT. The J gene is TRBJ2-3, the V gene TRBV30; TRBD2 matches at 12 bases. Germline V CDR1 and CDR2: GTSNPN, SVGIG (reference sequence). This CDR3 is 15 amino acids long. With 4 bases clipped from V and 2 bases from J, the junction kept 4 bases outside the gene matches.

This CDR3 reads CASSSRTGHEQYF. The CDR3, as DNA: TGTGCCAGCAGCTCCCGGACAGGCCACGAGCAGTACTTC. The chain uses TRBV7-9 and TRBJ2-7; 7 bases map to TRBD1. CDR1 and CDR2 (germline): SEHNR, FQNEAQ (reference sequence). V shed 4 bases and J 5 bases; nucleotides not matched to a gene: 5. There are 13 residues in the CDR3.

The rearrangement links TRBV7-2 to TRBJ2-2; 8 nucleotides line up with TRBD1. Germline CDR1 SGHTA, CDR2 FQGNSA. The CDR3 totals 16 residues. V shed 2 bases and J 2 bases; nucleotides not matched to a gene: 4. The CDR3 DNA reads TGTGCCAGCAGCTTACAGGGGGCTTTTAACACCGGGGAGCTGTTTTTT. It encodes CASSLQGAFNTGELFF.

The chain combines TRBV15 with TRBJ2-7; D unclear. V dropped 1 base and J dropped 2 bases, with 9 bases sitting between them. This CDR3 has 14 residues. Germline assignment: CDR1 LNHNV and CDR2 YYDKDF (reference sequence). CDR3 nucleotide sequence: TGTGCCACCAGCAGAGGAGCCAAAGCCTACGAGCAGTACTTC. Protein: CATSRGAKAYEQYF.

V and J are TRBV15 and TRBJ2-7; 8 nucleotides line up with TRBD1. This CDR3 region has 15 residues. The germline CDR1 and CDR2 sequences are LNHNV and YYDKDF (reference sequence). After removal of 4 bases from V and 6 bases from J, the junction contained 11 bases not matched to a gene. The CDR3 DNA is TGTGCCACCAGCAAAGAACAGGGGGTAGAGGCCGAGCAGTACTTC. The encoded protein is CATSKEQGVEAEQYF.

The chain links TRBV5-1 to TRBJ1-6; D is undetermined. V dropped 4 bases and J dropped 13 bases, with 15 bases sitting between them. The germline V gene has CDR1 SGHRS and CDR2 YFSETQ. This CDR3 is built from 13 residues. The CDR3 nucleotides are TGCGCCAGCAGCCGGGATGTGGGGAGCCCCCTCCACTTT. Protein sequence: CASSRDVGSPLHF.

CDR3 in DNA: TGCGCCAGCAGCTTGGATGGACAGGGTACCTACGAGCAGTACTTC. Translation gives CASSLDGQGTYEQYF. The chain has TRBV5-1 and TRBJ2-7, with 8 bases lining up with TRBD1. Germline V lookup: CDR1 SGHRS, CDR2 YFSETQ. J gave up 2 bases and V 0 bases, and 4 bases lay outside the gene matches. The CDR3 runs 15 residues.

V and J are TRBV6-5 and TRBJ2-3; the D gene is possibly TRBD2 (7 bases). This CDR3 is built from 14 residues. The germline V gene encodes CDR1 MNHEY and CDR2 SVGAGI. V lost 2 bases to trimming and J lost 4 bases, with 10 bases between them. The DNA of the CDR3 is TGTGCCAGCAGTTACGACGGGGGGCCAGATACGCAGTATTTT. Amino acid sequence: CASSYDGGPDTQYF.